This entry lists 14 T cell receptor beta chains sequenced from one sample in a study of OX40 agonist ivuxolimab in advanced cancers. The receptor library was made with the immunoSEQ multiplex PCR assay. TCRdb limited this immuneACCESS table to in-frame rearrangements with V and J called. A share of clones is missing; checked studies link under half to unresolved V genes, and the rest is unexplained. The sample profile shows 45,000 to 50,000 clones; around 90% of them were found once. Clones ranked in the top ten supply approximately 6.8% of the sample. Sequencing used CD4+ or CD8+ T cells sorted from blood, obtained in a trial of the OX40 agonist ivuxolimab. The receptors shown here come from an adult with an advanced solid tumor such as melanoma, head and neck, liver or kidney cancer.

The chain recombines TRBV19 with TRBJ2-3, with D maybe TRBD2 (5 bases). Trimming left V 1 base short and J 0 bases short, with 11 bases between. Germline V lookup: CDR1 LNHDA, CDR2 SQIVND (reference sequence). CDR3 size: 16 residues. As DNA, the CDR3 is TGTGCCAGTAGTATAGTGGCCGGGGTTAGCACAGATACGCAGTATTTT. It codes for CASSIVAGVSTDTQYF.

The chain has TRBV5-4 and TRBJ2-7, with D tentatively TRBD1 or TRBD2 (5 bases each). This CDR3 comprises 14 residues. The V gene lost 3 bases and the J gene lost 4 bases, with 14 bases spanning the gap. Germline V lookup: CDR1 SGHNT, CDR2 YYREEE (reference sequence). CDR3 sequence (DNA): TGTGCCAGCAGCTCCGGGACGGCTACTTACGAGCAGTACTTC. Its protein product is CASSSGTATYEQYF.

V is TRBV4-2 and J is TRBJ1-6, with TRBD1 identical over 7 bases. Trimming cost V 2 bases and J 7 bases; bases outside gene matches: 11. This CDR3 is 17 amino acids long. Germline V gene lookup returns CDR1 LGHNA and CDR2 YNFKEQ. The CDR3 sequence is CASSQLLRGLGNSPLHF. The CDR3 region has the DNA TGTGCCAGCAGCCAACTTCTCAGGGGGTTAGGCAATTCACCCCTCCACTTT.

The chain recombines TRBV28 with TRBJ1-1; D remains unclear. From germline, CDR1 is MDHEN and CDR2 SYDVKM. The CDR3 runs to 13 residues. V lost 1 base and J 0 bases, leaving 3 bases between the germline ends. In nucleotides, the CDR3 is TGTGCCAGCAGTTTATCAGTGAACACTGAAGCTTTCTTT. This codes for CASSLSVNTEAFF. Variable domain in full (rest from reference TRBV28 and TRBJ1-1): DVKVTQSSRYLVKRTGEKVFLECVQDMDHENMFWYRQDPGLGLRLIYFSYDVKMKEKGDIPEGYSVSREKKERFSLILESASTNQTSMYLCASSLSVNTEAFFGQGTRLTVV.

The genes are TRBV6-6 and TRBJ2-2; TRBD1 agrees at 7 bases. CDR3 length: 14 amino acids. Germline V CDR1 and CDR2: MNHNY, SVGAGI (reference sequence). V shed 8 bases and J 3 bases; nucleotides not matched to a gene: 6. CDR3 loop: CASQGQTYTGELFF. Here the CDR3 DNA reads TGTGCCAGCCAGGGACAGACCTACACCGGGGAGCTGTTTTTT.

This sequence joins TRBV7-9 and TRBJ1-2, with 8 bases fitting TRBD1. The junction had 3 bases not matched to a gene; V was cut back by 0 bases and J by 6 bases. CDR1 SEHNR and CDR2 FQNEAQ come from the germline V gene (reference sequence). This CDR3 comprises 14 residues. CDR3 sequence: CASSLAATGDGYTF. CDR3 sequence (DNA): TGTGCCAGCAGCTTAGCCGCGACAGGGGATGGCTACACCTTC.

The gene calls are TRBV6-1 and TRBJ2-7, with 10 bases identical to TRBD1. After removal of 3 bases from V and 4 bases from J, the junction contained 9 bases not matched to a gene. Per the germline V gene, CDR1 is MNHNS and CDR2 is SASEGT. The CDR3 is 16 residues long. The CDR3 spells CASSDERDRGMYEQYV. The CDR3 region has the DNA TGTGCCAGCAGTGACGAGAGGGACAGGGGAATGTACGAGCAGTACGTC.

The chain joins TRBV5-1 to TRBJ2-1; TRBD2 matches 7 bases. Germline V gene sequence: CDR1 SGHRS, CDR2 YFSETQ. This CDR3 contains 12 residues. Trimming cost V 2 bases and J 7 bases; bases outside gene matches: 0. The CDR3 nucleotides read TGCGCCAGCAGCTTAGCGGGGAATGAGCAGTTCTTC. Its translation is CASSLAGNEQFF.

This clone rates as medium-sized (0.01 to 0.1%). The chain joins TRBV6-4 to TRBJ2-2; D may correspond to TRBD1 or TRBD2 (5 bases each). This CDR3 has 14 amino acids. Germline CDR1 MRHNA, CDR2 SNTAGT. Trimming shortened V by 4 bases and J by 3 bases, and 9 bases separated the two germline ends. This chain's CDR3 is CASSAGTDTGELFF. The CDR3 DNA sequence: TGTGCCAGCAGTGCGGGGACGGACACCGGGGAGCTGTTTTTT.

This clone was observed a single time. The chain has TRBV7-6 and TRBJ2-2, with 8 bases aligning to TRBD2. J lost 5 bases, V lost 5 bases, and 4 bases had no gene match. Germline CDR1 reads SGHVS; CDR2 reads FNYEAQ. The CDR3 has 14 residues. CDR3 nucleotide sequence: TGTGCCAGCAGCCCACGGGGGGGGACCGGGGAGCTGTTTTTT. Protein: CASSPRGGTGELFF.

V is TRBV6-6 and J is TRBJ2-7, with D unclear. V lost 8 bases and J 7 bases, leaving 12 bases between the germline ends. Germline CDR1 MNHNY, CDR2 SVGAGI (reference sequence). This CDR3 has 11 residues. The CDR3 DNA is TGTGCCAGCGGAGTCCCAAAAGAGCAGTACTTC. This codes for CASGVPKEQYF.

CDR3 in DNA: TGTGCCAGCAGCGTCCGCGCAGTGCCACAAAGTCGGGCCAACGTCCTGACTTTC. It is translated as CASSVRAVPQSRANVLTF. The rearrangement uses TRBV7-7 and TRBJ2-6; D gene uncertain. The CDR3 runs to 18 residues. Germline V lookup: CDR1 SSHAT, CDR2 FNYEAQ (reference sequence). Trimming took 5 bases from V and 5 from J, leaving 22 bases between them.

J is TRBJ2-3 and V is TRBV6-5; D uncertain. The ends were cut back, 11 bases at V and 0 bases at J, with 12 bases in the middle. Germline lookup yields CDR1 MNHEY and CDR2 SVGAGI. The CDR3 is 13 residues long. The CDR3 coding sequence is TGTGCCGCATCGGTGCAGAGCACAGATACGCAGTATTTT. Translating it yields CAASVQSTDTQYF.

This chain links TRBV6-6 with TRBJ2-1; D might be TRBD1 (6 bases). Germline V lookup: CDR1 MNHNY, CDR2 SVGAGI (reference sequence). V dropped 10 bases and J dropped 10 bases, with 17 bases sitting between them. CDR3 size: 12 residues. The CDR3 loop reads CATYRAAEEQFF. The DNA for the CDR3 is TGTGCCACCTACAGGGCCGCTGAGGAGCAGTTCTTC.